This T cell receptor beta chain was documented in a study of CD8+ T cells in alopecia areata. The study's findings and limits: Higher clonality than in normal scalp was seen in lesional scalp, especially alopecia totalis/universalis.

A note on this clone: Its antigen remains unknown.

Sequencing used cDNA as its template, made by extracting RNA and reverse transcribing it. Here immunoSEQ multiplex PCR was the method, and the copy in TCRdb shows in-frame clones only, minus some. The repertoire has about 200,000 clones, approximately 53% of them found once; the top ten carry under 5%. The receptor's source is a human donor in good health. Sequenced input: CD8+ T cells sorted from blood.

CDR3 in DNA: TGCACTGACAGGGCCTTCGGCGACACTGAAGCTTTCTTT. Its translation: CTDRAFGDTEAFF. The gene calls are TRBV29-1 and TRBJ1-1, with 7 bases identical to TRBD1. The CDR3 has 13 amino acids. Germline CDR1 is SQVTM and CDR2 is ANQGSEA.